One and the same sample provided the 32 T cell receptor beta chains below, sequenced in a study of T-cell reconstitution after alpha-beta-depleted transplantation in children. Construction of the TCRbeta library involved unique molecular identifiers. TCRdb itself ran the PCR reads through MiXCR, one entry per CDR3 protein. The table shows just under 550,000 distinct CDR3 sequences, with roughly 18% occurring only once. Sequenced here: PBMCs from the stem cell graft donor, sampled from the stem cell graft. The receptor source for this set is a human donor who donated a stem cell graft to a child with acute lymphoblastic leukemia.

The chain employs TRBV20-1 and TRBJ2-7; TRBD2 matches 11 bases. V was clipped by 5 bases and J by 4 bases; unmatched bases: 7. From germline, CDR1 is DFQATT and CDR2 SNEGSKA (reference sequence). The CDR3 runs to 14 residues. CDR3 residues: CSARPTSGSYEQYF. In DNA, the CDR3 is TGCAGTGCTCGACCCACTAGCGGGAGTTACGAGCAGTACTTC.

V gene TRBV14 combines with J gene TRBJ2-7; D might be TRBD1 (5 bases). V dropped 2 bases and J dropped 6 bases, with 17 bases sitting between them. The CDR3 loop spans 15 amino acids. CDR1 SGHDN and CDR2 FVKESK come from the germline V gene. CDR3 in DNA: TGTGCCAGCAGCCAATTTCAGGGCGTAGGCAGCGAGCAGTACTTC. Its protein product is CASSQFQGVGSEQYF. Variable domain in full (rest from reference TRBV14 and TRBJ2-7): EAGVTQFPSHSVIEKGQTVTLRCDPISGHDNLYWYRRVMGKEIKFLLHFVKESKQDESGMPNNRFLAERTGGTYSTLKVQPAELEDSGVYFCASSQFQGVGSEQYFGPGTRLTVT.

The chain combines TRBV29-1 with TRBJ2-2; 9 positions agree with TRBD2. CDR1 is SQVTM and CDR2 is ANQGSEA in the germline V gene. The CDR3 contains 16 residues. Germline trimming cut 3 bases from V and 3 bases from J; bases unmatched to any gene: 8. The CDR3 DNA reads TGCAGCGTTGAGAGCGGGGCGGGAGGGGACACCGGGGAGCTGTTTTTT. Translated: CSVESGAGGDTGELFF.

The chain has TRBV11-2 and TRBJ2-7; possibly TRBD1 or TRBD2 for D (5 bases each). This CDR3 has 12 residues. The V end lost 10 bases, the J end lost 2 bases, and 12 bases lay between the germline ends. Germline CDR1 reads SGHAT; CDR2 reads FQNNGV. CDR3 sequence: CATRGTAYEQYF. CDR3 nucleotides: TGTGCCACGAGGGGTACAGCCTACGAGCAGTACTTC.

This clonotype was detected only a few times. V gene TRBV5-1 combines with J gene TRBJ2-3; D not resolved. The CDR3 extends over 14 amino acids. Germline V gene data show CDR1 as SGHRS and CDR2 as YFSETQ. The germline V and J ends were trimmed by 4 bases and 6 bases, with 15 bases remaining between them. Here the CDR3 DNA reads TGCGCCAGCAGCCCCGACTCAAATACGGATACGCAGTATTTT. This codes for CASSPDSNTDTQYF. Full variable domain (remainder filled in from reference TRBV5-1 and TRBJ2-3): KAGVTQTPRYLIKTRGQQVTLSCSPISGHRSVSWYQQTPGQGLQFLFEYFSETQRNKGNFPGRFSGRQFSNSRSEMNVSTLELGDSALYLCASSPDSNTDTQYFGPGTRLTVL.

This clonotype was counted at least ten times. This sequence joins TRBV12-3 or TRBV12-4 and TRBJ2-7; possibly TRBD2 for D (6 bases). V was trimmed by 6 bases and J by 0 bases, leaving 12 bases between them. This CDR3 is 14 amino acids long. The CDR3 loop reads CASRGTSSSYEQYF. CDR3 coding DNA: TGTGCCAGCAGGGGGACTTCCTCCTCCTACGAGCAGTACTTC.

The chain couples TRBV5-1 to TRBJ2-3; the D call may be TRBD1 or TRBD2 (5 bases each). This CDR3 region has 16 residues. Germline V gene lookup returns CDR1 SGHRS and CDR2 YFSETQ. V lost 4 bases and J lost 2, with 17 bases in between. For the CDR3, the DNA is TGCGCCAGCAGCGGCGTCCGGGACGGCAACACAGATACGCAGTATTTT. Its protein is CASSGVRDGNTDTQYF.

This clonotype was seen more than once but under ten times. J is TRBJ2-3 and V is TRBV5-1, with D unresolved. The CDR3 totals 15 residues. Germline V gene sequence: CDR1 SGHRS, CDR2 YFSETQ. V lost 4 bases and J lost 0, with 12 bases in between. CDR3 DNA: TGCGCCAGCAGCGTGGACGGCACTAGCACAGATACGCAGTATTTT. Its protein product is CASSVDGTSTDTQYF.

V and J are TRBV29-1 and TRBJ1-6; 8 nucleotides align to TRBD1. Germline V gives CDR1 SQVTM, CDR2 ANQGSEA. Trimming cost V 6 bases and J 7 bases; bases outside gene matches: 5. The CDR3 consists of 13 residues. CDR3 loop: CSVGQGKNSPLHF. In DNA, the CDR3 is TGCAGCGTCGGACAGGGAAAAAATTCACCCCTCCACTTT.

This clonotype has more than one count but fewer than ten. The rearrangement links TRBV14 to TRBJ2-5; 12 nucleotides match TRBD2. The CDR3 has 15 residues. The junction had 1 base not matched to a gene; V was cut back by 0 bases and J by 5 bases. Germline V gives CDR1 SGHDN, CDR2 FVKESK. CDR3 coding DNA: TGTGCCAGCAGCCAAGAAACTAGCGGGAGGGAGACCCAGTACTTC. Residues: CASSQETSGRETQYF. Looking up the rest from reference TRBV14 and TRBJ2-5 gives the full variable domain: EAGVTQFPSHSVIEKGQTVTLRCDPISGHDNLYWYRRVMGKEIKFLLHFVKESKQDESGMPNNRFLAERTGGTYSTLKVQPAELEDSGVYFCASSQETSGRETQYFGPGTRLLVL.

The rearrangement uses TRBV5-1 and TRBJ2-5, with TRBD2 identical over 9 bases. This CDR3 spans 16 amino acids. Unmatched junction bases numbered 8, after V lost 3 bases and J lost 2 bases. Germline V lookup: CDR1 SGHRS, CDR2 YFSETQ. CDR3 residues: CASSSGRAGGQETQYF. The CDR3 coding sequence is TGCGCCAGCAGCTCCGGAAGGGCGGGAGGGCAAGAGACCCAGTACTTC.

The chain recombines TRBV30 with TRBJ2-4, with D possibly being TRBD2 (6 bases). The CDR3 sequence is 13 residues long. Germline lookup yields CDR1 GTSNPN and CDR2 SVGIG (reference sequence). The V end was cut by 2 bases, the J end by 6 bases, with 11 bases between. DNA for the CDR3: TGTGCCTGGAGTTCCCCCGGGGGAAACATTCAGTACTTC. Translation gives CAWSSPGGNIQYF.

This clonotype has just a few counts. This chain uses TRBV29-1 with TRBJ2-4; 8 nucleotides match TRBD1. CDR3 size: 17 residues. With V trimmed by 1 base and J by 0 bases, 8 bases remained unmatched. Per germline, CDR1 SQVTM and CDR2 ANQGSEA. The CDR3 reads CSVEVRTGNLAKNIQYF. The CDR3, as DNA: TGCAGCGTTGAAGTCCGGACAGGGAACTTAGCCAAAAACATTCAGTACTTC. Together with reference TRBV29-1 and TRBJ2-4, the CDR3 gives the full variable domain: SAVISQKPSRDICQRGTSLTIQCQVDSQVTMMFWYRQQPGQSLTLIATANQGSEATYESGFVIDKFPISRPNLTFSTLTVSNMSPEDSSIYLCSVEVRTGNLAKNIQYFGAGTRLSVL.

A few counts support this clonotype. V and J are TRBV14 and TRBJ2-3; 9 nucleotides line up with TRBD2. CDR3 size: 16 residues. V dropped 1 base and J dropped 4; count of bases not matched to a gene: 6. Germline CDR1 is SGHDN and CDR2 is FVKESK. CDR3 DNA sequence: TGTGCCAGCAGCCAAGCTAGCGGGATTTGGCCAGATACGCAGTATTTT. Protein sequence: CASSQASGIWPDTQYF.

This clonotype was observed a handful of times. The chain joins TRBV7-9 to TRBJ2-7; D is unresolved. The CDR3 totals 14 residues. The germline gives CDR1 SEHNR, CDR2 FQNEAQ (reference sequence). Trimming stripped 2 bases from V and 2 bases from J, with 10 bases between. The CDR3: CASSLPTVPYEQYF. CDR3 DNA sequence: TGTGCCAGCAGCTTACCGACGGTTCCCTACGAGCAGTACTTC.

This clonotype appeared a few times. This chain links TRBV5-1 with TRBJ2-2, with D hard to call. This CDR3 spans 15 amino acids. The V gene lost 0 bases and the J gene lost 0 bases, with 6 bases spanning the gap. Germline CDR1 SGHRS, CDR2 YFSETQ. For the CDR3, the DNA is TGCGCCAGCAGCTTGGGCACGACGAACACCGGGGAGCTGTTTTTT. Translating it yields CASSLGTTNTGELFF.

The rearrangement uses TRBV20-1 and TRBJ2-7; 10 nucleotides line up with TRBD2. The CDR3 covers 12 residues. Losses at the gene ends were 6 bases for V and 4 bases for J; bases not matched to a gene: 3. Germline lookup yields CDR1 DFQATT and CDR2 SNEGSKA (reference sequence). The CDR3 DNA reads as TGCAGTGCCGGACTAGCGGAGTACGAGCAGTACTTC. This sequence encodes CSAGLAEYEQYF.

This clonotype came up a few times. This rearrangement joins TRBV9 to TRBJ1-2, with D unresolved. Per germline, CDR1 SGDLS and CDR2 YYNGEE. Trimming removed 6 bases at V and 5 bases at J, with 5 bases between. The CDR3 runs 10 residues. CDR3 sequence (DNA): TGTGCCAGCACTGGATATGGCTACACCTTC. Encoded protein: CASTGYGYTF. Full variable domain (missing parts from reference TRBV9 and TRBJ1-2): DSGVTQTPKHLITATGQRVTLRCSPRSGDLSVYWYQQSLDQGLQFLIQYYNGEERAKGNILERFSAQQFPDLHSELNLSSLELGDSALYFCASTGYGYTFGSGTRLTVV.

The chain links TRBV27 to TRBJ1-3; D might be TRBD1 (6 bases). Looked up from germline, CDR1 is MNHEY and CDR2 is SMNVEV (reference sequence). The CDR3 spans 15 residues. Trimming pared 0 bases from V and 4 bases from J, leaving 10 bases between. The CDR3 spells CASSLSGTRGNTIYF. CDR3 in DNA: TGTGCCAGCAGTTTATCGGGGACAAGAGGAAACACCATATATTTT.

The chain has TRBV20-1 and TRBJ2-2, with 8 bases identical to TRBD2. V shed 0 bases, J shed 4 bases, and the junction held 7 bases outside the gene matches. The germline V gene encodes CDR1 DFQATT and CDR2 SNEGSKA (reference sequence). The CDR3 is 16 amino acids. The CDR3 bases are TGCAGTGCTAGAGAGTGGGGACGGGAGGGCACCGGGGAGCTGTTTTTT. Residues: CSAREWGREGTGELFF.

The chain combines TRBV2 with TRBJ2-5; unclear D gene. This CDR3 is 13 amino acids long. Trimming shortened V by 4 bases and J by 5 bases, and 11 bases separated the two germline ends. CDR1 SNHLY and CDR2 FYNNEI come from the germline V gene. CDR3: CASSVRSRETQYF. CDR3 in DNA: TGTGCCAGCAGTGTAAGAAGTAGGGAGACCCAGTACTTC.

The chain combines TRBV5-1 with TRBJ1-1; D uncertain. This CDR3 region has 12 residues. The germline CDR1 and CDR2 sequences are SGHRS and YFSETQ. The germline V and J ends were trimmed by 7 bases and 6 bases, with 13 bases remaining between them. Written as DNA, the CDR3 is TGCGCCAGCTCTGCCCAGTCCGCTGAAGCTTTCTTT. Its translation is CASSAQSAEAFF.

This clonotype has a single count. J is TRBJ2-5 and V is TRBV4-1, with D possibly matching TRBD1 (5 bases). V was trimmed by 2 bases and J by 3 bases, leaving 22 bases between them. The CDR3 contains 18 residues. In germline, CDR1 is MGHRA, CDR2 YSYEKL. CDR3 residues: CASSQLYKTGAGKETQYF. CDR3 DNA: TGCGCCAGCAGCCAACTCTACAAAACTGGGGCAGGGAAAGAGACCCAGTACTTC.

Only a few counts were recorded for this clonotype. The chain joins TRBV5-6 to TRBJ2-3; 8 nucleotides align to TRBD1. The CDR3 has 13 amino acids. The V and J ends lost 4 bases and 5 bases, in that order; junction bases with no gene match: 3. Looked up from germline, CDR1 is SGHDT and CDR2 is YYEEEE. This CDR3 is CASSADRGDTQYF. As DNA, the CDR3 is TGTGCCAGCAGCGCCGACAGGGGAGATACGCAGTATTTT.

The chain joins TRBV7-9 to TRBJ2-1; no clear D gene. The CDR3 runs to 13 residues. Trimming removed 8 bases at V and 6 bases at J, with 14 bases between. The germline V gene encodes CDR1 SEHNR and CDR2 FQNEAQ (reference sequence). In DNA, the CDR3 is TGTGCCAGCCCCCCCTTGGGCAGCAATGAGCAGTTCTTC. Translation gives CASPPLGSNEQFF.

This clonotype was seen only a few times. The chain is built from TRBV5-4 and TRBJ2-2, with D maybe TRBD1 (6 bases). Germline CDR1 and CDR2: SGHNT and YYREEE (reference sequence). Trimming took off 3 bases at V and 3 bases at J, with 12 bases between the two ends. There are 15 residues in the CDR3. CDR3 protein: CASSSEDRYTGELFF. CDR3 in DNA: TGTGCCAGCAGCTCGGAGGACAGATACACCGGGGAGCTGTTTTTT.

This clonotype was seen a few times. V and J are TRBV6-5 and TRBJ2-7; D is uncertain. Germline CDR1 reads MNHEY; CDR2 reads SVGAGI. CDR3 size: 13 residues. Trimming removed 6 bases at V and 12 bases at J, with 21 bases between. In nucleotides, the CDR3 is TGTGCCAGCAGACTCGGACCGAACAACCAGCTGTACTTC. Its protein is CASRLGPNNQLYF.

The chain recombines TRBV7-9 with TRBJ1-2; TRBD1 matches at 9 bases. This CDR3 contains 17 residues. Germline V gene lookup returns CDR1 SEHNR and CDR2 FQNEAQ (reference sequence). Losses at the gene ends were 4 bases for V and 2 bases for J; bases not matched to a gene: 11. CDR3 DNA sequence: TGTGCCAGCAGCTACCCCGACACACAGGGGGCAAACTATGGCTACACCTTC. This gives the protein CASSYPDTQGANYGYTF.

This chain links TRBV7-9 with TRBJ2-7, with a possible D match to TRBD2 (5 bases). V gave up 7 bases and J gave up 6 bases, with 13 bases separating them. The CDR3 is 12 residues long. Germline values: CDR1 SEHNR, CDR2 FQNEAQ (reference sequence). CDR3 residues: CASTGPGIEQYF. Here the CDR3 DNA reads TGTGCCAGCACCGGGCCGGGAATCGAGCAGTACTTC. The full variable domain, in which reference TRBV7-9 and TRBJ2-7 provide the parts outside the CDR3, is DTGVSQNPRHKITKRGQNVTFRCDPISEHNRLYWYRQTLGQGPEFLTYFQNEAQLEKSRLLSDRFSAERPKGSFSTLEIQRTEQGDSAMYLCASTGPGIEQYFGPGTRLTVT.

This clonotype was observed at least ten times. The chain couples TRBV3-1 to TRBJ2-7; D is unclear. The length of the CDR3 is 11 residues. The V end lost 3 bases, the J end lost 3 bases, and 3 bases lay between the germline ends. Germline V gene sequence: CDR1 LGHDT, CDR2 YNNKEL (reference sequence). CDR3 DNA sequence: TGTGCCAGCAGCCAGAGCTACGAGCAGTACTTC. It translates to CASSQSYEQYF.

This clonotype was found a few times. This chain joins TRBV6-5 and TRBJ2-2; 7 positions match TRBD1. The CDR3 loop spans 17 amino acids. CDR1 and CDR2 from the germline V gene are MNHEY and SVGAGI. V shed 4 bases and J 1 base; nucleotides not matched to a gene: 9. The CDR3 DNA reads as TGTGCCAGCAGTTCGGAACTCGGGACAGTGAACACCGGGGAGCTGTTTTTT. Its translation: CASSSELGTVNTGELFF.

V gene TRBV20-1 combines with J gene TRBJ2-3; the D gene is possibly TRBD1 (6 bases). The ends were cut back, 2 bases at V and 8 bases at J, with 11 bases in the middle. This CDR3 has 12 residues. The germline V gene has CDR1 DFQATT and CDR2 SNEGSKA (reference sequence). CDR3 sequence: CSARKDRSTQYF. The CDR3 DNA follows: TGCAGTGCTAGAAAAGACAGGAGTACGCAGTATTTT.